One sample yielded the 29 T cell receptor beta chains listed below, sequenced in a study of T-cell reconstitution after alpha-beta-depleted transplantation in children. The TCRbeta library was prepared with unique molecular identifiers. MiXCR was run by TCRdb on the PCR reads, yielding one entry per CDR3 protein. There are fewer than 700,000 distinct CDR3 sequences in the sample; 10% to 15% occur only once, and 2.2% lies in the top ten. Sequencing was performed on PBMCs, mostly from graft donor cells, taken 360 days after TCRalphabeta/CD19-depleted stem cell transplant. These TCRs come from a male patient younger than 18 who had a stem cell transplant for acute myeloid leukemia, so the T cells may come from the graft donor.

The chain links TRBV5-1 to TRBJ1-1; D is unresolved. The CDR3 consists of 15 residues. Germline V gene sequence: CDR1 SGHRS, CDR2 YFSETQ. V was shortened by 0 bases and J by 1 base, with 10 bases between the two germline ends. DNA of the CDR3: TGCGCCAGCAGCTTGGGGACTGCGCCGAACACTGAAGCTTTCTTT. The encoded protein is CASSLGTAPNTEAFF.

The chain is built from TRBV28 and TRBJ2-5; 8 bases map to TRBD2. The CDR3 spans 14 residues. After removal of 8 bases from V and 2 bases from J, the junction contained 7 bases not matched to a gene. Germline CDR1 is MDHEN and CDR2 is SYDVKM. The CDR3 DNA follows: TGTGCCAGCGGCGTAGCGGGAAAGCAAGAGACCCAGTACTTC. It specifies CASGVAGKQETQYF. The full variable domain, with the rest looked up from reference TRBV28 and TRBJ2-5, is DVKVTQSSRYLVKRTGEKVFLECVQDMDHENMFWYRQDPGLGLRLIYFSYDVKMKEKGDIPEGYSVSREKKERFSLILESASTNQTSMYLCASGVAGKQETQYFGPGTRLLVL.

The V gene is TRBV11-2, the J gene TRBJ2-2, with D perhaps TRBD2 (5 bases). CDR1 is SGHAT and CDR2 is FQNNGV in the germline V gene. V was pared by 1 base and J by 6 bases, with 9 bases between. This CDR3 contains 14 residues. CDR3 nucleotide sequence: TGTGCCAGCAGCTTAGCGCCTAGCTCCGGGGAGCTGTTTTTT. Translating gives CASSLAPSSGELFF.

This clonotype showed up just a few times. The genes are TRBV28 and TRBJ2-7, with TRBD2 matching 7 bases. This CDR3 region has 16 residues. In germline, CDR1 is MDHEN, CDR2 SYDVKM. The V gene end was trimmed by 2 bases and the J gene end by 0 bases; junction bases not matched to a gene: 7. In DNA, the CDR3 is TGTGCCAGCAGTTTAAGGACGGGAGGCCTCTCCTACGAGCAGTACTTC. It encodes CASSLRTGGLSYEQYF. Drawing the rest from reference TRBV28 and TRBJ2-7, the complete variable domain is DVKVTQSSRYLVKRTGEKVFLECVQDMDHENMFWYRQDPGLGLRLIYFSYDVKMKEKGDIPEGYSVSREKKERFSLILESASTNQTSMYLCASSLRTGGLSYEQYFGPGTRLTVT.

A word on this clonotype: A read error may explain this, as a much larger clone is one base away. V gene TRBV29-1 combines with J gene TRBJ2-7; perhaps D is TRBD1 or TRBD2 (5 bases each). This CDR3 has 12 amino acids. Germline CDR1 SQVTM, CDR2 ANQGSEA. The CDR3 reads CIVEGPAYEQYF. The DNA of the CDR3 is TGCATCGTTGAGGGGCCAGCCTACGAGCAGTACTTC.

The table lists this clonotype with many counts. The chain recombines TRBV10-3 with TRBJ1-1; D call uncertain. Germline values: CDR1 ENHRY, CDR2 SYGVKD. Trimming took 0 bases from V and 0 from J, leaving 8 bases between them. The CDR3 sequence is 15 residues long. The CDR3 here is CAISESSQLNTEAFF. As DNA, the CDR3 is TGTGCCATCAGTGAGTCGAGTCAGTTGAACACTGAAGCTTTCTTT.

This clonotype showed up just a few times. This chain uses TRBV30 with TRBJ1-2; no reliable D call. Germline CDR1 reads GTSNPN; CDR2 reads SVGIG (reference sequence). The CDR3 contains 10 residues. V shed 5 bases and J shed 6 bases, with 7 bases lying between them. The DNA for the CDR3 is TGTGCCTGGGACGGAGATGGCTACACCTTC. Translating gives CAWDGDGYTF.

This clonotype showed up just a few times. The CDR3 region is CASSQVQGRQPQHF. In DNA, the CDR3 is TGTGCCAGCAGCCAAGTGCAGGGCAGACAGCCCCAGCATTTT. The chain joins TRBV4-2 to TRBJ1-5; TRBD1 is a possible D gene (5 bases). Deletions cut 1 base from V and 7 bases from J, with 11 bases between. Germline V gives CDR1 LGHNA, CDR2 YNFKEQ. There are 14 residues in the CDR3.

The rearrangement uses TRBV28 and TRBJ2-7; a possible D gene is TRBD1 (5 bases). Deletions cut 6 bases from V and 1 base from J, with 7 bases between. This CDR3 contains 12 residues. Germline V lookup: CDR1 MDHEN, CDR2 SYDVKM. The CDR3 region is CASRQESYEQYF. For the CDR3, the DNA is TGTGCCAGCAGACAGGAATCCTACGAGCAGTACTTC.

This clonotype was seen at least ten times. V is TRBV28 and J is TRBJ1-5; unclear D gene. The germline gives CDR1 MDHEN, CDR2 SYDVKM. The CDR3 is made up of 16 amino acids. V was cut by 5 bases and J by 2 bases, with 16 bases left in between. The CDR3 region is CASSPDGVWGNQPQHF. Here the CDR3 DNA reads TGTGCCAGCAGTCCCGATGGTGTGTGGGGCAATCAGCCCCAGCATTTT.

In this sample, this clonotype turned up a few times. The rearrangement joins TRBV7-3 to TRBJ2-1; tentative D call: TRBD2 (6 bases). V gave up 4 bases and J gave up 6 bases, with 13 bases separating them. The CDR3 loop spans 14 amino acids. Germline assignment: CDR1 SGHTA and CDR2 FQGTGA. The DNA for the CDR3 is TGTGCCAGCAGCTCCCTACAGCGGGTCAATGAGCAGTTCTTC. It translates to CASSSLQRVNEQFF.

This chain connects TRBV28 to TRBJ2-5; 8 nucleotides line up with TRBD2. The CDR3 has 15 residues. CDR1 is MDHEN and CDR2 is SYDVKM in the germline V gene. Trimming at V came to 6 bases and at J to 0 bases, leaving 6 bases not matched to a gene. This chain's CDR3 is CASSRGGLDQETQYF. CDR3 nucleotide sequence: TGTGCCAGCAGCCGGGGGGGTCTAGACCAAGAGACCCAGTACTTC.

This clonotype was picked up a small number of times. CDR3 region: CSVGDDRYNEQFF. CDR3 bases: TGCAGTGTGGGGGACGATCGCTACAATGAGCAGTTCTTC. This sequence joins TRBV20-1 and TRBJ2-1; TRBD1 or TRBD2 may be the D gene (5 bases each). The CDR3 is 13 amino acids. The V gene's germline CDR1 is DFQATT and CDR2 SNEGSKA (reference sequence). V gave up 7 bases and J gave up 3 bases, with 13 bases separating them.

This clonotype came up many times. This chain uses TRBV5-1 with TRBJ2-5; tentatively, D is TRBD1 (6 bases). This CDR3 region has 14 residues. Germline CDR1 SGHRS, CDR2 YFSETQ. V dropped 0 bases and J dropped 5 bases, with 11 bases sitting between them. The CDR3 reads CASSLVQGWETQYF. The DNA of the CDR3 is TGCGCCAGCAGCTTGGTTCAGGGGTGGGAGACCCAGTACTTC.

This clonotype came up many times. The rearrangement joins TRBV28 to TRBJ2-1; no firm D call. The ends were cut back, 5 bases at V and 4 bases at J, with 15 bases in the middle. The CDR3 has 15 residues. Germline values: CDR1 MDHEN, CDR2 SYDVKM. The CDR3 here is CASSRTVVGYNEQFF. In DNA, the CDR3 is TGTGCCAGCAGTCGTACAGTGGTAGGTTACAATGAGCAGTTCTTC.

The CDR3 reads CASSREGGGRVYNEQFF. CDR3 DNA sequence: TGCGCCAGCAGCCGGGAAGGGGGAGGGCGTGTGTACAATGAGCAGTTCTTC. The V call is TRBV5-1, the J call TRBJ2-1; D is possibly TRBD2 (7 bases). Trimming left V 4 bases short and J 4 bases short, with 21 bases between. Germline CDR1 is SGHRS and CDR2 is YFSETQ. This CDR3 is built from 17 residues.

This clonotype showed up many times. The rearrangement joins TRBV28 to TRBJ2-1; 16 bases are a match to TRBD2. CDR1 is MDHEN and CDR2 is SYDVKM in the germline V gene. The CDR3 has 17 amino acids. The J segment lost 8 bases and the V segment lost 6 bases, leaving 10 bases of the junction unmatched. CDR3 in amino acids: CASSPFTGTSGRDEQFF. DNA of the CDR3: TGTGCCAGCAGCCCTTTTACCGGGACTAGCGGGAGGGATGAGCAGTTCTTC.

The chain has TRBV6-1 and TRBJ2-2; no clear D. Trimming shortened V by 6 bases and J by 0 bases, and 14 bases separated the two germline ends. Germline V gives CDR1 MNHNS, CDR2 SASEGT. The CDR3 contains 16 residues. The CDR3 loop reads CASSATAVSNTGELFF. In DNA form, the CDR3 reads TGTGCCAGCAGCGCGACGGCAGTTTCGAACACCGGGGAGCTGTTTTTT.

This chain links TRBV19 with TRBJ2-7; D remains unclear. Germline lookup yields CDR1 LNHDA and CDR2 SQIVND (reference sequence). Trimming left V 2 bases short and J 4 bases short, with 15 bases between. CDR3 length: 15 residues. Written as DNA, the CDR3 is TGTGCCAGTAGTATACCGACCGGGTTGTATTACGAGCAGTACTTC. The encoded protein is CASSIPTGLYYEQYF.

This clonotype has only a few counts. This rearrangement joins TRBV28 to TRBJ2-3; D gene ambiguous. The germline gives CDR1 MDHEN, CDR2 SYDVKM. V was cut by 3 bases and J by 4 bases, with 17 bases left in between. The CDR3 loop spans 16 amino acids. CDR3 sequence (DNA): TGTGCCAGCAGTTTTCGGGCGGTGGGCTTTGCAGATACGCAGTATTTT. Encoded protein: CASSFRAVGFADTQYF.

At least ten counts were recorded for this clonotype. The V gene is TRBV28, the J gene TRBJ2-1; D gene ambiguous. V lost 3 bases, J lost 8 bases, and 17 bases lay in between. Germline V CDR1 and CDR2: MDHEN, SYDVKM. CDR3 length: 15 amino acids. The CDR3 loop reads CASSFLDSWRDEQFF. The CDR3 bases are TGTGCCAGCAGTTTTTTAGATTCGTGGCGAGATGAGCAGTTCTTC.

In its sample, this clonotype was seen many times. The J gene is TRBJ2-4, the V gene TRBV12-3 or TRBV12-4, with 8 bases fitting TRBD2. This CDR3 is 14 amino acids long. The V segment lost 9 bases and the J segment 0 bases; nucleotides outside the gene matches: 4. CDR3 coding DNA: TGTGCCAGTAAGCGGGAGTTAGCCAAAAACATTCAGTACTTC. Its translation is CASKRELAKNIQYF.

This clonotype has more than one count but fewer than ten. The gene calls are TRBV4-2 and TRBJ2-3; D perhaps matches TRBD2 (5 bases). Trimming took 2 bases from V and 0 from J, leaving 21 bases between them. This CDR3 region has 19 residues. Germline V CDR1 and CDR2: LGHNA, YNFKEQ. For the CDR3, the DNA is TGTGCCAGCAGCCAAAGGGCCGGAGCTAGCACTGTCAGCACAGATACGCAGTATTTT. Amino acids: CASSQRAGASTVSTDTQYF.

This clonotype was seen repeatedly, ten times or more. The chain has TRBV12-3 or TRBV12-4 and TRBJ2-3, with no clear D. The CDR3 spans 13 residues. Between the trimmed V and J ends, which lost 3 bases and 4 bases, there was a span of 8 bases. CDR3 bases: TGTGCCAGCAGTTTTCCTCCCCCAGATACGCAGTATTTT. Translating it yields CASSFPPPDTQYF.

This clonotype has a handful of counts. This sequence joins TRBV7-9 and TRBJ1-2; TRBD1 agrees at 11 bases. This CDR3 spans 13 amino acids. The V and J ends lost 11 bases and 5 bases, in that order; junction bases with no gene match: 7. Germline V gene sequence: CDR1 SEHNR, CDR2 FQNEAQ (reference sequence). CDR3 DNA: TGTGCCGGGAGGACAGGGGGCGAATATGGCTACACCTTC. Translating gives CAGRTGGEYGYTF.

The chain recombines TRBV20-1 with TRBJ2-7, with 8 bases lining up with TRBD2. Germline CDR1 and CDR2: DFQATT and SNEGSKA (reference sequence). With V trimmed by 3 bases and J by 3 bases, 7 bases remained unmatched. The CDR3 is 14 amino acids. The DNA for the CDR3 is TGCAGTGCTAGGCCGGGACTAGTGATCTACGAGCAGTACTTC. Amino acid sequence: CSARPGLVIYEQYF.

The table lists this clonotype with many counts. This chain joins TRBV28 and TRBJ2-1; 10 bases map to TRBD2. CDR3 length: 17 amino acids. J gave up 4 bases and V 3 bases, and 9 bases lay outside the gene matches. CDR1 and CDR2 (germline): MDHEN, SYDVKM. The CDR3: CASSFGGGLADYNEQFF. The CDR3, as DNA: TGTGCCAGCAGTTTTGGAGGAGGACTAGCGGATTACAATGAGCAGTTCTTC.

In this sample, this clonotype turned up many times. The chain recombines TRBV5-1 with TRBJ2-7; D is uncertain. V lost 0 bases, J lost 2 bases, and 9 bases lay in between. Looked up from germline, CDR1 is SGHRS and CDR2 is YFSETQ. CDR3 length: 14 amino acids. The CDR3 region has the DNA TGCGCCAGCAGCTTGGATGGCCTTCCCTACGAGCAGTACTTC. Translated: CASSLDGLPYEQYF.

J is TRBJ2-1 and V is TRBV4-3; D gene unclear. The CDR3 totals 14 residues. Germline V gives CDR1 LGHNA, CDR2 YSLEER. Between the trimmed V and J ends, which lost 0 bases and 4 bases, there was a span of 7 bases. The CDR3 DNA sequence: TGCGCCAGCAGCCAAGATTCCTTTTACAATGAGCAGTTCTTC. Protein sequence: CASSQDSFYNEQFF.